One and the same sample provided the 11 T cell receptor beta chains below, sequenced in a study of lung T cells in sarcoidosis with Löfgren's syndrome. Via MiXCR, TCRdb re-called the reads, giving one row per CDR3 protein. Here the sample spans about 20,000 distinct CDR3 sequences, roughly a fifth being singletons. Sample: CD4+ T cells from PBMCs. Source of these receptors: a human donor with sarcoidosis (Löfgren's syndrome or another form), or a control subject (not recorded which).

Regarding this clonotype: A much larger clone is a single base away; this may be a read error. CDR3 DNA sequence: TGTGCCAGCAGACGGCGAGGGACCGGGGAGCTGTTTTTT. Translating it yields CASRRRGTGELFF. The gene calls are TRBV2 and TRBJ2-2, with D perhaps TRBD2 (5 bases). V lost 6 bases and J lost 5, with 10 bases in between. The germline gives CDR1 SNHLY, CDR2 FYNNEI. The CDR3 length is 13 residues. The whole variable domain, filled in from reference TRBV2 and TRBJ2-2, reads EPEVTQTPSHQVTQMGQEVILRCVPISNHLYFYWYRQILGQKVEFLVSFYNNEISEKSEIFDDQFSVERPDGSNFTLKIRSTKLEDSAMYFCASRRRGTGELFFGEGSRLTVL.

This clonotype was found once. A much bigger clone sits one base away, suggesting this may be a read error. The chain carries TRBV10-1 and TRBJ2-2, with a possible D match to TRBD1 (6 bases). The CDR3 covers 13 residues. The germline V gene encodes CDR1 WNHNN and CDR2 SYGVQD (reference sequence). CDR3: CASSQGNAGELFF. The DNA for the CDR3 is TGCGCCAGCAGTCAGGGGAACGCCGGGGAGCTGTTTTTT.

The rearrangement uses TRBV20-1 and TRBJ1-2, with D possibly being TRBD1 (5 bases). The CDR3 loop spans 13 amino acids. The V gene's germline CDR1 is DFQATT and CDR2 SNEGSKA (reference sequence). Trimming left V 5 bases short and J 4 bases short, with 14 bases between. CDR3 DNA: TGCAGTGCTTGCTTGGGGGTGGGCTATGGCTACACCTTC. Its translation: CSACLGVGYGYTF.

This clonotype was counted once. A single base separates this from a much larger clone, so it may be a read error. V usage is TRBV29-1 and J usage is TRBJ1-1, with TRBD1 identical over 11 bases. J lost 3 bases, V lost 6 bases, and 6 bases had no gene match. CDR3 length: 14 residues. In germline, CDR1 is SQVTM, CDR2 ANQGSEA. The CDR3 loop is CSVDRGPEDTEAFF. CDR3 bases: TGCAGCGTGGACAGGGGGCCCGAGGACACTGAAGCTTTCTTT.

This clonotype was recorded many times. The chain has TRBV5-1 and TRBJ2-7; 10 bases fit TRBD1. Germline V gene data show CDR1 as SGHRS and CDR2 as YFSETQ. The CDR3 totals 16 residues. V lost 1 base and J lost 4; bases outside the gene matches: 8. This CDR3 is CASSLNAGTGVYEQYF. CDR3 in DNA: TGCGCCAGCAGCTTGAACGCTGGGACAGGGGTGTACGAGCAGTACTTC.

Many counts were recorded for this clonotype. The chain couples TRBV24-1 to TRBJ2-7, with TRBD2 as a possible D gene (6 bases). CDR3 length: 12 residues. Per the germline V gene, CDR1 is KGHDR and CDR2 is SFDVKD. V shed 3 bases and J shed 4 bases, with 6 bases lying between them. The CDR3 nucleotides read TGTGCCACCAGTGATGGACTATACGAGCAGTACTTC. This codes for CATSDGLYEQYF.

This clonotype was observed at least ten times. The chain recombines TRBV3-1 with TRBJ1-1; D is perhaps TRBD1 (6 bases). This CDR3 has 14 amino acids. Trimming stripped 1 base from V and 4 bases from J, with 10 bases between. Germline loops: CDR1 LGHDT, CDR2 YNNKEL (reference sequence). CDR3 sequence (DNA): TGTGCCAGCAGCCAAGGGACAGCATTCACTGAAGCTTTCTTT. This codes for CASSQGTAFTEAFF. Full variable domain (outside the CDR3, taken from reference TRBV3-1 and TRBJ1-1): DTAVSQTPKYLVTQMGNDKSIKCEQNLGHDTMYWYKQDSKKFLKIMFSYNNKELIINETVPNRFSPKSPDKAHLNLHINSLELGDSAVYFCASSQGTAFTEAFFGQGTRLTVV.

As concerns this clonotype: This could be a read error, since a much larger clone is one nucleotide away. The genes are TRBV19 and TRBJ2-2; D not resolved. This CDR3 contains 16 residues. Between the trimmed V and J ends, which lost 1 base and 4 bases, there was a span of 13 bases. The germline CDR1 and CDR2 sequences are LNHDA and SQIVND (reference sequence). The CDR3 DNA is TGTGCCAGTAGTATAGCACCGAGCAGGTGCACCGGGGAGCTGTTTTTT. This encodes CASSIAPSRCTGELFF. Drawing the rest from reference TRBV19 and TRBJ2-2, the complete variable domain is DGGITQSPKYLFRKEGQNVTLSCEQNLNHDAMYWYRQDPGQGLRLIYYSQIVNDFQKGDIAEGYSVSREKKESFPLTVTSAQKNPTAFYLCASSIAPSRCTGELFFGEGSRLTVL.

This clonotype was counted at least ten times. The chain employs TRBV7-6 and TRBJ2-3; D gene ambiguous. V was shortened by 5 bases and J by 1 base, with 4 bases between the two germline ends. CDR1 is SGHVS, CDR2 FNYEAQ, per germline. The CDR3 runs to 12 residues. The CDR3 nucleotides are TGTGCCAGCAGCCCCCGCACAGATACGCAGTATTTT. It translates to CASSPRTDTQYF.

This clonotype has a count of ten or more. The chain's CDR3 is CASRWGREGYRAFF. DNA of the CDR3: TGTGCCAGCAGGTGGGGCAGGGAAGGGTACCGTGCTTTCTTT. The rearrangement uses TRBV12-3 or TRBV12-4 and TRBJ1-1, with a possible D match to TRBD1 (5 bases). This CDR3 region has 14 residues. V lost 6 bases and J 11 bases, leaving 22 bases between the germline ends.

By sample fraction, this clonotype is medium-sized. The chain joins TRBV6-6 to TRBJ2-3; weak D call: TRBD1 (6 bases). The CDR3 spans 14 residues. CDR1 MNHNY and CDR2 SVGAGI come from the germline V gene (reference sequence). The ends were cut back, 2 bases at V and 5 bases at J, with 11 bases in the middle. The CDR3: CASSYVQGLDTQYF. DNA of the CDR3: TGTGCCAGCAGTTACGTACAGGGTTTAGATACGCAGTATTTT.